This T cell receptor beta chain was retrieved from a study of blood T cell repertoires in COVID-19. For the study at large: Samples taken during acute and convalescent COVID-19 were collected in the United States, Italy and Spain. The cDNA or gDNA used as material had been derived from T cells, B-cell-depleted T cells, or PBMCs.

Original analysis: From reference gene primer amplification, estimates of nucleated cell counts were derived. Profiling relied on immunoSEQ multiplex PCR, and the TCRdb table lists in-frame clones only, not all of them. That table supplies the V and J calls and clone size; D and trimming were determined from the DNA. The data show under 45,000 clones, approximately 86% seen once. Looked up from germline, CDR1 is KGHDR and CDR2 is SFDVKD. Trimming took 1 base from V and 4 from J; bases not matched to a gene: 4. The CDR3 loop spans 16 amino acids. V gene TRBV24-1 combines with J gene TRBJ2-3, with 10 bases aligning to TRBD2. The source is a man aged 50-59 years with active COVID-19. What was sequenced was peripheral blood. CDR3 DNA sequence: TGTGCCACCAGTGATTTCACTAGCGGGGCAGCAGATACGCAGTATTTT. Protein sequence: CATSDFTSGAADTQYF.